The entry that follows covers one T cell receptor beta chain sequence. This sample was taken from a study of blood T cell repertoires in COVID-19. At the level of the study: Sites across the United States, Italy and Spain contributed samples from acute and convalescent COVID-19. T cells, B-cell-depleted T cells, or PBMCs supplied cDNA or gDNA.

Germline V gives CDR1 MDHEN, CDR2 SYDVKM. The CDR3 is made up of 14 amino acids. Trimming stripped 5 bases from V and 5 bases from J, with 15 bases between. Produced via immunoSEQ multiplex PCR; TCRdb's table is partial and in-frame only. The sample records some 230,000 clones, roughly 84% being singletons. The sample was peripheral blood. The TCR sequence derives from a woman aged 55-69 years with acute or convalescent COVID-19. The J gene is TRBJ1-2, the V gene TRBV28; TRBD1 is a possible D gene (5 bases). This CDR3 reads CASSIAPTAYGYTF. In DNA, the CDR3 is TGTGCCAGCAGTATAGCCCCGACAGCGTATGGCTACACCTTC.